This TCR beta chain was profiled in a study of cytomegalovirus exposure and HLA in healthy donors (dated by TCRdb to 2017 to 2019). For the study in its entirety: According to an earlier analysis of 450 to 650 of the donors, 150 million to 200 million T cells yielded 90 million to 130 million unique TCR beta sequences and about 280 Gb of sequence data. An early release that covered about 600 HLA-typed donors contained about 300 gigabases of sequencing data and 75 million to 100 million unique TCR sequences. The genetic ancestry cluster associated with self-reported Caucasian donors included 81% of the roughly 400 genotyped donors. The study was designed to test whether signatures of past pathogen exposure could be identified by cataloging public T cell receptors. The study used immunosequencing to profile the T cell repertoires of around 600 subjects and linked those repertoires to cytomegalovirus serostatus. A separate validation cohort of about 110 different subjects was used in addition to the roughly 670-subject first cohort. High-throughput TCR immunosequencing, statistical association of individual TCRs with disease status, and machine learning were combined to predict cytomegalovirus infection status. A later analysis re-examined previously published TCR beta repertoires from more than 650 donors and added high-resolution HLA genotyping to investigate patterns of TCR occurrence. The later analysis used no new phenotypic data to find candidate immune exposures, relying instead on TCR beta sequences and their occurrence across donors. In an earlier analysis of a few hundred of the donors, high-throughput TCR beta sequencing was used to judge whether each TCR beta V gene segment behaved as functional or pseudogenic. Donor age, sex, ethnicity and CMV serostatus were collected together with the repertoire data. Genome-wide SNP genotypes for about 60% of the roughly 670 donors were used in a later genetic analysis, which treated that subset as a discovery cohort. Every repertoire in the discovery cohort had been generated on one and the same sequencing platform. HLA typing included class I and class II loci at four-digit resolution. Typing coverage differed by locus: A, B, C, DRB1 and DQB1 were typed in about 620-640 donors, DQA1 in about 560, DPA1 in 600 to 610, and DPB1 in 400 to 490. Several DR-DQ haplotypes were treated as single units for association and clustering because of strong linkage in the cohort. Among several hundred genotyped donors of the cohort, an average of around 250,000 unique TCR beta nucleotide sequences was sequenced per donor, of which 15% to 20% were non-productive. The full study reports these points: A further reported finding was that TCR beta sequences accurately predicted the HLA-A and HLA-B alleles for most subjects in the first cohort. An association between a missense DCLRE1C variant and V-gene and J-gene trimming of TCR beta chains was found in a later genetic analysis and replicated in an independent cohort. According to a later analysis, parvovirus B19, influenza, CMV and Epstein-Barr virus appeared linked to several top co-occurrence clusters. Most TCR sequences were observed very rarely across donors, whereas some public TCRs were present in many individuals. In a later genetic analysis, fewer N-insertions in productive TCRs were reported among donors in an Asian-associated ancestry cluster than the roughly 700-donor mean. In a later analysis, TCR association rates were found to vary across HLA loci, with the most associated TCRs seen for DRB1 alleles and the fewest for HLA-C alleles. Compared with equally common non-associated chains, HLA-associated TCR beta chains in a later analysis were more clonally expanded and had lower generation probabilities. The earlier analysis of approximately 540 of the donors excluded some 15 rarely observed V segments, including chromosome 9 orphons, because counts were too low. Assigning TCR associations to individual alleles was difficult when HLA alleles, especially DR and DQ, strongly co-occurred. The classifier was reported to diagnose cytomegalovirus status with high specificity and sensitivity in both the original cohort and the validation cohort. According to the authors, the approach could potentially be generalized to other disease states and immunological phenotypes. In the study, about 150 TCR beta chains were listed as associated with cytomegalovirus. Because HLA typing was missing for some donors at each locus, association tests included only the typed subset. Broadly in line with IMGT annotations, most TCR beta V segments showed up in productive rearrangements about 87% or about 30% of the time in an earlier analysis of around 550 of the donors. Specific HLA alleles were associated with 15,000 to 20,000 TCR beta sequences at a false discovery rate of 0.05 in a later analysis. Some IMGT-functional V segments, including TRBV6-2 and TRBV6-3, could not be told apart with the 87-base-pair reads, so those segments were excluded. A few of the identified cytomegalovirus-associated TCR beta chains were confirmed in vitro to be specific for cytomegalovirus antigens. Presence/absence analyses assumed roughly uniform sequencing depth across donors, an assumption that may not hold. The cohort was sequenced for TCR beta chains only, and without alpha or paired-chain data the features that could be detected were limited. Correlated functional status among segregating V segments might reflect linkage disequilibrium, but an unknown experimental factor could not be ruled out. A cluster of highly shared sequence variants was judged likely to represent a technical artifact of the sequencing pipeline. CMV serostatus was the only immune exposure information available for the cohort. In a later analysis, most CMV-associated TCR beta chains were found to appear HLA-restricted, with HLA associations seemingly driven largely by CMV exposure.

The cohort consisted of hundreds of healthy bone marrow donors. At the time of sampling, all cohort members were nominally healthy, though unrecorded immune exposures were likely present. The donor tested CMV seropositive and was one of the 289 seropositive cohort members. A peripheral blood sample was collected from each donor, and TCR beta sequencing was performed on peripheral blood mononuclear cells. The Qiagen DNeasy Blood Extraction Kit was used to extract genomic DNA from the blood cell samples. The library was made by the immunoSEQ multiplex PCR assay. The multiplex PCR relied on a mix of 60 forward primers for TCR Vbeta segments and 13 reverse primers for TCR Jbeta segments. Amplification of the CDR3 region of rearranged TCR beta genes was performed with a multiplex PCR assay on genomic DNA. On the Illumina HiSeq System, the amplified TCR beta libraries were sequenced as 87-base-pair reads. Concerning the study's data processing: A later analysis counted 65 million to 90 million unique TCR beta chains across the 650 to 800 repertoires, and approximately 11 million of these chains were shared by at least two donors. A nearest-neighbor algorithm error-corrected the raw reads and collapsed the reads into unique sequences, merging closely related sequences to remove PCR and sequencing errors. V, D and J gene segments were assigned by aligning CDR3 sequences to IMGT reference sequences. For a sequence to be retained, at least a six-nucleotide match to both a V gene segment and a J gene segment was required. A rearrangement was called productive if the CDR3 had no stop codons and remained in frame with V and J, and every other rearrangement was called non-productive. Following IMGT convention, CDR3 was defined as the stretch from the second conserved V-encoded cysteine to the conserved J-encoded phenylalanine. The earlier analysis of approximately 500 of the donors excluded sequences that lacked an unambiguous match to a single V gene segment. An earlier analysis of fewer than 750 of the donors classified V segments as functional when productive rearrangements were above 56.7% and as segregating when the standard deviation between donors was above 5%. A statistical classification framework was built for diagnosing cytomegalovirus status from the catalog of TCR beta chain sequences. In a later analysis, V and J genes were assigned by comparing TCR nucleotide sequences against IMGT/GENE-DB human TR gene sequences. Using the TCRdist pipeline, a later analysis assigned CDR3 sequences along with most-parsimonious VDJ recombination scenarios. In a later analysis, each TCR beta chain was defined by its CDR3 amino acid sequence together with its V-gene family, and reads without a unique V-gene family were excluded. As a way to deal with suspected cross-contamination and a sequencing artifact, a later analysis dropped 500 to 700 nucleotide sequences that were highly shared and had low generation probability. In a later analysis, a clonal expansion index was calculated for each public chain from normalized within-repertoire ranks of inferred template counts. In a later analysis, generation probabilities were computed using a VDJ recombination model fitted to out-of-frame rearrangements, and the results were checked against IGoR. In a later analysis, TCR-TCR, TCR-HLA and TCR-CMV co-occurrence was scored with hypergeometric tests, and a repertoire-size bias correction was applied to TCR pairs. In a later analysis, false discovery rates were estimated by permuting HLA or CMV assignments 20 times. In a later analysis, co-occurring TCRs were grouped using DBSCAN, with TCRdist sequence similarity added in when clustering inside HLA-allele-positive subsets. For co-occurrence clustering, repertoires with fewer than 30,000 or more than 120,000 public chains were excluded, along with five repertoires with anomalous nucleotide sharing. The table comes from immuneACCESS by way of TCRdb, which keeps in-frame sequences with V and J called. Part of the clones is missing from these tables; in studies checked, under half for an unresolved V gene and the rest for unknown reasons. For V, J and clone size, that table is used; D and trimming come from the DNA. Counted in this sample were roughly 100,000 clones; about four fifths of them appeared once. Together, the top ten hold 5% to 7% of the sample.

The CDR3 holds 15 amino acids from the cysteine to the phenylalanine. CDR3 DNA only is kept here, 45 bases in frame from base 1. The trim is 0 bases for V and 7 bases for J, with a gap of 16 bases between the germline ends. The CDR1 and CDR2 encoded by the germline V gene (reference sequence) are SGHNT and YYREEE. A note on this clone: Its antigen is not yet known. Base qualities are not provided; no much larger clone lies one nucleotide away.

The sequenced material came from PBMCs. The sequence was obtained from a woman between 45 and 65 years old in good health and CMV-seropositive. The chain couples TRBV5-4 to TRBJ1-2; TRBD1 is a weak D gene call, 5 bases matching. For the CDR3, the sequence is CASSLAGQGGTGYTF. The nucleotide sequence is TGTGCCAGCAGCTTGGCCGGGCAGGGAGGGACTGGCTACACCTTC. The full variable domain, completed from the reference TRBV5-4 and TRBJ1-2 proteins outside the CDR3, reads ETGVTQSPTHLIKTRGQQVTLRCSSQSGHNTVSWYQQALGQGPQFIFQYYREEENGRGNFPPRFSGLQFPNYSSELNVNALELDDSALYLCASSLAGQGGTGYTFGSGTRLTVV.